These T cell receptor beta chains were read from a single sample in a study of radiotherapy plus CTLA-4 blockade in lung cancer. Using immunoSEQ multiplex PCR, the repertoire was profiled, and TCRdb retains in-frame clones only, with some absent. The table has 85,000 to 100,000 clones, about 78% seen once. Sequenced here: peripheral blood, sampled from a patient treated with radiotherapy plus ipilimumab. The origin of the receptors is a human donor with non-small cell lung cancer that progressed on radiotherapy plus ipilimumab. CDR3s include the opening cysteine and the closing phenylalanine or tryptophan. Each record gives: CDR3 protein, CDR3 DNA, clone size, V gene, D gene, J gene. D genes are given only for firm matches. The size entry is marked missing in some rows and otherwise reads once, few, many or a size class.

CDR3aa: CASSPRPGGAEGANVLTF; CDR3nt: TGTGCCAGCTCACCACGGCCTGGGGGCGCAGAAGGGGCCAACGTCCTGACTTTC; abundance: NA; v_gene: TRBV18; d_gene: NA; j_gene: TRBJ2-6
CDR3aa: CASSYGSGLNEQFF; CDR3nt: TGTGCCAGCAGTTACGGGTCAGGGCTGAATGAGCAGTTCTTC; abundance: NA; v_gene: TRBV6-5; d_gene: NA; j_gene: TRBJ2-1
CDR3aa: CASSLGTGDNTEAFF; CDR3nt: TGTGCCAGCAGCCTCGGGACAGGAGACAACACTGAAGCTTTCTTT; abundance: NA; v_gene: TRBV6-5; d_gene: TRBD1; j_gene: TRBJ1-1
CDR3aa: CASSPSASSYEQYF; CDR3nt: TGTGCCAGCTCACCGAGCGCGAGCTCCTACGAGCAGTACTTC; abundance: NA; v_gene: TRBV18; d_gene: NA; j_gene: TRBJ2-7
CDR3aa: CASSDHRGPTDTQYF; CDR3nt: TGTGCCAGCAGTGACCACAGGGGGCCCACAGATACGCAGTATTTT; abundance: NA; v_gene: TRBV6-1; d_gene: TRBD1; j_gene: TRBJ2-3
CDR3aa: CASSQAGSGNTIYF; CDR3nt: TGTGCCAGCAGCCAAGCGGGTTCTGGAAACACCATATATTTT; abundance: NA; v_gene: TRBV14; d_gene: NA; j_gene: TRBJ1-3
CDR3aa: CASSLLEKDPSYNEQFF; CDR3nt: TGTGCCAGCAGTTTATTGGAGAAGGACCCATCCTACAATGAGCAGTTCTTC; abundance: NA; v_gene: TRBV27; d_gene: NA; j_gene: TRBJ2-1
CDR3aa: CASSTSPPNQPQHF; CDR3nt: TGTGCCAGCAGCACGAGCCCCCCCAATCAGCCCCAGCATTTT; abundance: NA; v_gene: TRBV5-5; d_gene: NA; j_gene: TRBJ1-5
CDR3aa: CASSLSGRAGEQYF; CDR3nt: TGTGCCAGCAGCCTTAGCGGGAGGGCCGGCGAGCAGTACTTC; abundance: NA; v_gene: TRBV4-2; d_gene: TRBD2; j_gene: TRBJ2-7
CDR3aa: CASSPGGSTDTQYF; CDR3nt: TGTGCCAGCAGCCCGGGGGGGAGCACAGATACGCAGTATTTT; abundance: NA; v_gene: TRBV7-3; d_gene: TRBD2; j_gene: TRBJ2-3
CDR3aa: CASSTNPHLDEQYF; CDR3nt: TGTGCCAGCAGCACCAACCCGCACTTGGACGAGCAGTACTTC; abundance: few; v_gene: TRBV7-9; d_gene: NA; j_gene: TRBJ2-7
CDR3aa: CASSIGGTINEKLFF; CDR3nt: TGTGCCAGTAGTATAGGAGGGACAATTAATGAAAAACTGTTTTTT; abundance: NA; v_gene: TRBV19; d_gene: NA; j_gene: TRBJ1-4
CDR3aa: CASSLMSLGQSDAFF; CDR3nt: TGCGCCAGCAGCTTAATGTCACTGGGACAGTCTGACGCTTTCTTT; abundance: NA; v_gene: TRBV5-1; d_gene: TRBD1; j_gene: TRBJ1-1
CDR3aa: CASSPPFTGGANTGELFF; CDR3nt: TGTGCCAGCTCACCACCGTTCACAGGGGGCGCGAACACCGGGGAGCTGTTTTTT; abundance: few; v_gene: TRBV18; d_gene: TRBD1; j_gene: TRBJ2-2
CDR3aa: CASSFGLLAADIQYF; CDR3nt: TGTGCCAGCAGTTTTGGTCTACTAGCGGCGGACATTCAGTACTTC; abundance: NA; v_gene: TRBV28; d_gene: TRBD2; j_gene: TRBJ2-4
CDR3aa: CASSWANTEAFF; CDR3nt: TGTGCCAGCAGCTGGGCGAACACTGAAGCTTTCTTT; abundance: NA; v_gene: TRBV13; d_gene: NA; j_gene: TRBJ1-1
CDR3aa: CASSRDPGQSSYEQYF; CDR3nt: TGTGCCAGCAGTCGGGATCCGGGACAGAGCTCCTACGAGCAGTACTTC; abundance: few; v_gene: TRBV4-2; d_gene: TRBD1; j_gene: TRBJ2-7
CDR3aa: CASSLGGTPSTDTQYF; CDR3nt: TGCGCCAGCAGCTTGGGAGGGACACCAAGCACAGATACGCAGTATTTT; abundance: NA; v_gene: TRBV5-1; d_gene: NA; j_gene: TRBJ2-3
CDR3aa: CASSQDQTRYNEQFF; CDR3nt: TGCGCCAGCAGCCAAGATCAGACGAGATACAATGAGCAGTTCTTC; abundance: NA; v_gene: TRBV4-3; d_gene: NA; j_gene: TRBJ2-1
CDR3aa: CASEAWGSNQPQHF; CDR3nt: TGTGCCAGCGAGGCCTGGGGTAGCAATCAGCCCCAGCATTTT; abundance: once; v_gene: TRBV28; d_gene: NA; j_gene: TRBJ1-5
CDR3aa: CASSDLREKLFF; CDR3nt: TGTGCCAGCAGCGACCTAAGGGAAAAACTGTTTTTT; abundance: NA; v_gene: TRBV28; d_gene: NA; j_gene: TRBJ1-4
CDR3aa: CASSRDRGETQYF; CDR3nt: TGTGCCAGCAGTAGGGACAGAGGGGAGACCCAGTACTTC; abundance: once; v_gene: TRBV11-2; d_gene: TRBD1; j_gene: TRBJ2-5
CDR3aa: CSVGEDRGQPQHF; CDR3nt: TGCAGCGTGGGGGAGGACAGGGGTCAGCCCCAGCATTTT; abundance: NA; v_gene: TRBV29-1; d_gene: TRBD1; j_gene: TRBJ1-5
CDR3aa: CASSYPGQGIGEQFF; CDR3nt: TGTGCCAGCAGTTACCCCGGACAGGGCATCGGTGAGCAGTTCTTC; abundance: few; v_gene: TRBV6-5; d_gene: TRBD1; j_gene: TRBJ2-1
CDR3aa: CASSPGGVGNEQFF; CDR3nt: TGTGCCAGCAGCCCGGGGGGAGTGGGCAATGAGCAGTTCTTC; abundance: NA; v_gene: TRBV7-9; d_gene: TRBD2; j_gene: TRBJ2-1
CDR3aa: CASSVNRGGYTF; CDR3nt: TGTGCCAGCAGTGTAAACAGGGGTGGCTACACCTTC; abundance: NA; v_gene: TRBV2; d_gene: TRBD1; j_gene: TRBJ1-2
CDR3aa: CASMGGALSVEAFF; CDR3nt: TGTGCCTCAATGGGGGGGGCTCTTTCCGTTGAAGCTTTCTTT; abundance: NA; v_gene: TRBV19; d_gene: NA; j_gene: TRBJ1-1
CDR3aa: CSVAKRGANTGELFF; CDR3nt: TGCAGCGTTGCGAAGCGGGGGGCGAACACCGGGGAGCTGTTTTTT; abundance: few; v_gene: TRBV29-1; d_gene: TRBD2; j_gene: TRBJ2-2
CDR3aa: CASSLRAPGNIQYF; CDR3nt: TGTGCCAGTAGTCTAAGGGCCCCTGGGAACATTCAGTACTTC; abundance: NA; v_gene: TRBV19; d_gene: NA; j_gene: TRBJ2-4
CDR3aa: CASSWGQGVTYEQYF; CDR3nt: TGCGCCAGCAGCTGGGGGCAGGGGGTTACCTACGAGCAGTACTTC; abundance: NA; v_gene: TRBV5-1; d_gene: TRBD1; j_gene: TRBJ2-7
CDR3aa: CASSQEARGGGGWNSPLHF; CDR3nt: TGTGCCAGCAGCCAAGAGGCCCGGGGGGGCGGGGGATGGAATTCACCCCTCCACTTT; abundance: NA; v_gene: TRBV4-2; d_gene: NA; j_gene: TRBJ1-6
CDR3aa: CASNFGRGGLAYNEQFF; CDR3nt: TGTGCCAGCAACTTCGGGCGGGGGGGCCTCGCCTACAATGAGCAGTTCTTC; abundance: few; v_gene: TRBV7-8; d_gene: TRBD2; j_gene: TRBJ2-1
CDR3aa: CASKASQETQYF; CDR3nt: TGTGCCAGCAAGGCATCCCAAGAGACCCAGTACTTC; abundance: NA; v_gene: TRBV21-1; d_gene: NA; j_gene: TRBJ2-5
CDR3aa: CASSEEGWETQYF; CDR3nt: TGTGCCAGCAGTGAAGAGGGTTGGGAGACCCAGTACTTC; abundance: NA; v_gene: TRBV2; d_gene: NA; j_gene: TRBJ2-5
CDR3aa: CAWTVAGVRGETQYF; CDR3nt: TGTGCCTGGACAGTAGCGGGGGTACGGGGAGAGACCCAGTACTTC; abundance: NA; v_gene: TRBV30; d_gene: TRBD2; j_gene: TRBJ2-5
CDR3aa: CASSAYSGTGGTDTQYF; CDR3nt: TGTGCCAGCAGTGCCTATTCCGGGACAGGGGGCACAGATACGCAGTATTTT; abundance: NA; v_gene: TRBV25-1; d_gene: TRBD1; j_gene: TRBJ2-3
CDR3aa: CASSEAGLLFGGEQFF; CDR3nt: TGTGCCAGCAGCGAGGCGGGGCTGCTTTTTGGGGGTGAGCAGTTCTTC; abundance: NA; v_gene: TRBV9; d_gene: NA; j_gene: TRBJ2-1
CDR3aa: CASSLISRGQPQHF; CDR3nt: TGTGCCAGCAGTTTAATTTCTCGGGGTCAGCCCCAGCATTTT; abundance: NA; v_gene: TRBV27; d_gene: NA; j_gene: TRBJ1-5
CDR3aa: CASSFGEVSNQPQHF; CDR3nt: TGTGCCAGTAGTTTCGGGGAGGTTAGCAATCAGCCCCAGCATTTT; abundance: NA; v_gene: TRBV19; d_gene: NA; j_gene: TRBJ1-5
CDR3aa: CASTPGAGALNEQFF; CDR3nt: TGTGCCAGCACTCCTGGGGCGGGAGCGCTCAATGAGCAGTTCTTC; abundance: NA; v_gene: TRBV27; d_gene: TRBD2; j_gene: TRBJ2-1
CDR3aa: CASSLGTANTGELFF; CDR3nt: TGCGCCAGCAGCCTCGGGACAGCGAACACCGGGGAGCTGTTTTTT; abundance: NA; v_gene: TRBV4-1; d_gene: TRBD1; j_gene: TRBJ2-2
CDR3aa: CASSYGDRVYYEQYF; CDR3nt: TGTGCCAGCAGTTACGGGGACAGGGTCTACTACGAGCAGTACTTC; abundance: NA; v_gene: TRBV6-5; d_gene: TRBD1; j_gene: TRBJ2-7
CDR3aa: CASSDSNRAETQYF; CDR3nt: TGTGCCAGCAGTGACTCCAACCGCGCGGAGACCCAGTACTTC; abundance: few; v_gene: TRBV6-4; d_gene: NA; j_gene: TRBJ2-5
CDR3aa: CASSLDSNQPQHF; CDR3nt: TGCGCCAGCAGCCTGGATAGCAATCAGCCCCAGCATTTT; abundance: NA; v_gene: TRBV5-1; d_gene: NA; j_gene: TRBJ1-5
CDR3aa: CSVGHISGNTIYF; CDR3nt: TGCAGCGTTGGCCATATCTCTGGAAACACCATATATTTT; abundance: few; v_gene: TRBV29-1; d_gene: NA; j_gene: TRBJ1-3
CDR3aa: CASIPDDRATWGYTF; CDR3nt: TGTGCCAGTATTCCAGACGACAGGGCCACTTGGGGCTACACCTTC; abundance: NA; v_gene: TRBV19; d_gene: TRBD1; j_gene: TRBJ1-2
CDR3aa: CASSGGRGLAVSYEQYF; CDR3nt: TGTGCCAGCAGTGGGGGGAGGGGACTAGCGGTTTCCTACGAGCAGTACTTC; abundance: NA; v_gene: TRBV2; d_gene: TRBD2; j_gene: TRBJ2-7
CDR3aa: CASSELRLAGAEQFF; CDR3nt: TGCGCCAGCAGTGAGTTGAGACTAGCGGGAGCTGAGCAGTTCTTC; abundance: NA; v_gene: TRBV10-2; d_gene: TRBD2; j_gene: TRBJ2-1
CDR3aa: CASSPNLQGTSEQYF; CDR3nt: TGTGCCAGCAGCCCTAATCTTCAGGGGACGAGCGAGCAGTACTTC; abundance: NA; v_gene: TRBV11-2; d_gene: NA; j_gene: TRBJ2-7
CDR3aa: CASSLSVRAQPQHF; CDR3nt: TGTGCCAGCAGTTTATCGGTCAGGGCACAGCCCCAGCATTTT; abundance: NA; v_gene: TRBV28; d_gene: NA; j_gene: TRBJ1-5